What follows are 6 T cell receptor beta chains derived from one specimen sequenced in a study of identical twins. TCRdb reprocessed the 5' RACE reads with MiXCR, giving one entry per CDR3 protein. Altogether fewer than 900,000 distinct CDR3 sequences are present, 21% being singletons, with the ten largest covering 4% to 5.5%. The same data also contributed to another study, on T cells expressing NK-cell markers.

The material sequenced was PBMCs. The receptors derive from a woman under 30 in good health.

The rearrangement joins TRBV7-3 to TRBJ2-7; 7 bases agree with TRBD2. J lost 8 bases, V lost 5 bases, and 6 bases had no gene match. The germline V gene encodes CDR1 SGHTA and CDR2 FQGTGA. This CDR3 has 12 residues. This CDR3 is CASSEERGQQYF. The CDR3 bases are TGTGCCAGCAGCGAGGAGCGGGGCCAGCAGTACTTC.

CDR3 coding DNA: TGCAGTGCTAGGCGACTAGCGGGGGGGCCTGGGTACGAGCAGTACTTC. It specifies CSARRLAGGPGYEQYF. The chain employs TRBV20-1 and TRBJ2-7; 14 bases line up with TRBD2. V lost 3 bases to trimming and J lost 4 bases; unmatched junction nucleotides: 8. The CDR3 length is 16 residues. CDR1 and CDR2 from the germline V gene are DFQATT and SNEGSKA (reference sequence).

In its sample, this clonotype was seen many times. This chain joins TRBV9 and TRBJ1-2, with D unclear. Trimming cost V 7 bases and J 4 bases, with 14 bases left between them. Germline CDR1 and CDR2: SGDLS and YYNGEE. The CDR3 covers 13 residues. The CDR3 protein is CASAREGLYGYTF. The CDR3 DNA is TGTGCCAGCGCCCGGGAGGGCCTCTATGGCTACACCTTC.

The chain carries TRBV5-1 and TRBJ2-3; the match to TRBD2 covers 10 bases. Looked up from germline, CDR1 is SGHRS and CDR2 is YFSETQ. Germline trimming cut 4 bases from V and 4 bases from J; bases unmatched to any gene: 6. CDR3 length equals 15 residues. The chain's CDR3 is CASSGSGRASDTQYF. CDR3 bases: TGCGCCAGCAGCGGGAGCGGGAGGGCCTCAGATACGCAGTATTTT.

In this sample, this clonotype turned up many times. The chain joins TRBV19 to TRBJ1-5; TRBD1 might be the D (6 bases). Deletions cut 2 bases from V and 4 bases from J, with 12 bases between. The CDR3 runs 15 residues. CDR1 LNHDA and CDR2 SQIVND come from the germline V gene (reference sequence). The CDR3, as DNA: TGTGCCAGTAGTATAACAGGGTCAGGGAATCAGCCCCAGCATTTT. Residues: CASSITGSGNQPQHF.

There are a few counts of this clonotype. This sequence joins TRBV10-3 and TRBJ1-3; D might be TRBD1 (6 bases). V lost 7 bases, J lost 2 bases, and 9 bases lay in between. CDR1 ENHRY and CDR2 SYGVKD come from the germline V gene. This CDR3 contains 13 residues. The CDR3 DNA reads TGTGCCATCACGGCAGGGGCTGGAAACACCATATATTTT. Its protein is CAITAGAGNTIYF.